This TCR beta chain stems from a study of Graves' ophthalmopathy and Graves' hyperthyroidism (dated by TCRdb to the late 2010s). Context from the whole study: Peripheral blood was collected before any treatment was given, at the time of initial diagnosis. The study used TCR beta repertoire signatures to distinguish Graves' ophthalmopathy from Graves' hyperthyroidism and to predict progression to ophthalmopathy. In total, some 130 blood samples were TCR-sequenced: 43 ophthalmopathy, some 75 hyperthyroidism and approximately 17 hyperthyroidism-to-ophthalmopathy patients. To explore V-J signatures that separate ophthalmopathy from hyperthyroidism, a discovery set of more than 95 patients was enrolled, consisting of 43 with ophthalmopathy and approximately 60 with stable hyperthyroidism. An independent validation cohort comprised some 19 hyperthyroidism patients and over 15 patients who later progressed from hyperthyroidism to ophthalmopathy. In five or six hyperthyroidism patients, the T-cell repertoire of thyroid tissue was compared with the T-cell repertoire of blood. Following sampling, methimazole starting at 30 mg daily was administered to hyperthyroidism patients, and high-dose intravenous methylprednisolone was administered to ophthalmopathy patients. Beyond this particular receptor, the publication reports: No statistical method was used to predetermine the sample size, and group allocation was not hidden from the investigators. In validation, the model predicted ophthalmopathy progression with about 71% sensitivity and 72% to 80% specificity; approximately 12 predicted patients were CT-confirmed with GO in a median of roughly 6.8 months. In cross-validation, the 13-signature model distinguished ophthalmopathy from stable hyperthyroidism with almost 90% sensitivity and around 82% specificity, and in the test set the corresponding values were approximately 80% and 68%. Most expanded thyroid clonotypes with a frequency above 0.001 also appeared in blood, which suggests that blood repertoires may reflect the immune response in the thyroid.

This clonotype came up many times. It has no known antigen specificity. Base qualities are not at hand, and no much larger clone is one base apart. TCR beta CDR3 regions were amplified from RNA transcripts for repertoire sequencing. The first round was an RT-PCR using HTBI primers with the Qiagen OneStep RT-PCR kit, and this first round was followed by a second-round multiplex PCR, then size selection and purification. Libraries were sequenced on an Illumina HiSeq2000 using paired-end 100 bp reads. The paper's processing steps were these. SOAPnuke was used to process the reads, throwing out any read that had adapters, had uncalled bases, had a mean Phred below 15, or lacked an exact constant-primer or identifier match. COPE v1.2.5 was used to merge the high-quality paired reads. Each unique nucleotide sequence was defined as a clonotype, and clonotypes were aligned to IMGT TRB V, D and J references with MiTCR v1.1. The analysis was limited to V-J combinations with a frequency above 0.0001, which together covered about 99% of the repertoires. For each V-J combination, a TCR clonal expansion and chaos score was defined as the ratio of F50 clonal expansion to chaos observed in the TCRdist matrix. Welch's t-statistics and random forest were used to reduce the features to about 12 V-J combinations, which were then used as input to a naive Bayes classifier. Thyroid-blood repertoire similarity was quantified with the Morisita-Horn index. TCRdb reran the public reads through fastp at Q25 and MiXCR, keeping productive beta chains. Rows matching on CDR3 protein sequence are summarized as one entry with the most common DNA and genes. These V and J calls are TCRdb output, not the study's own analysis. Across this sample there are a few hundred thousand distinct CDR3 sequences, with 17% seen only once. Together, the top ten hold about 2.4% of the sample.

The CDR3 measures 14 amino acids from cysteine to phenylalanine. The CDR3 DNA has 42 bases and is translated from base 1. The germline V and J ends show losses of 4 bases and 8 bases respectively, and no gene match explains 8 bases of the junction. Hyperthyroidism was considered stable if no progression to ophthalmopathy occurred within 18 months of follow-up. Patients with hyperthyroidism were aged 18 to 65 years, had been newly diagnosed, and had a disease duration of less than 2 months. Patients with other autoimmune diseases, uncontrolled infections, pregnancy or lactation were excluded from the study. Clinical symptoms, serum thyroxine, TRAb, thyroid ultrasound and orbital computed tomography formed the basis of the diagnosis. Ficoll-Paque density gradient centrifugation was used to isolate PBMCs from about 10 ml of fresh peripheral blood. Total RNA was extracted using Trizol reagent, and RNA quality was checked on an Agilent 2100 Bioanalyzer.

Sequenced material: peripheral blood. The sequence derives from an adult woman with stable Graves' hyperthyroidism. The V gene is TRBV12-3 or TRBV12-4 and the J gene is TRBJ1-2, and 9 junction bases match TRBD1. This receptor has the CDR3 CASSSGQGWEGYTF. The DNA sequence follows: TGTGCCAGCAGTTCGGGACAGGGTTGGGAGGGCTACACCTTC.